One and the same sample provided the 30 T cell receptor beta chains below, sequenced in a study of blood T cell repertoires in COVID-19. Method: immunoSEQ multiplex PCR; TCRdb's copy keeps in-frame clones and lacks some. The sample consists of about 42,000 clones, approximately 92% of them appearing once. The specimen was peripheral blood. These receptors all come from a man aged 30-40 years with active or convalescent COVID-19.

The DNA of the CDR3 is TGTGCCAGCAGCCGGGACAGCAGTATGGAGGGCTACACCTTC. Translation gives CASSRDSSMEGYTF. The chain uses TRBV7-9 and TRBJ1-2; 7 nucleotides align to TRBD1. V lost 5 bases and J lost 8; bases outside the gene matches: 11. This CDR3 is 14 amino acids long. Germline CDR1 and CDR2: SEHNR and FQNEAQ (reference sequence).

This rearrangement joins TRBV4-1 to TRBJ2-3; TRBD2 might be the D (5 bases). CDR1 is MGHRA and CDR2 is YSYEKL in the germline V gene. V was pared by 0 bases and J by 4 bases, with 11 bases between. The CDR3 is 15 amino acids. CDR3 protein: CASSQDPGLADTQYF. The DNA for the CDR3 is TGCGCCAGCAGCCAAGATCCTGGACTGGCAGATACGCAGTATTTT.

The CDR3 coding sequence is TGTGCCAGCAGCCACCAGGGTGGGGCGCGAAGGACCGGGGAGCTGTTTTTT. Its translation is CASSHQGGARRTGELFF. The chain recombines TRBV5-5 with TRBJ2-2; perhaps TRBD1 as D (5 bases). There are 17 residues in the CDR3. Per the germline V gene, CDR1 is SGHKS and CDR2 is YYEKEE (reference sequence). Trimming took off 4 bases at V and 5 bases at J, with 21 bases between the two ends.

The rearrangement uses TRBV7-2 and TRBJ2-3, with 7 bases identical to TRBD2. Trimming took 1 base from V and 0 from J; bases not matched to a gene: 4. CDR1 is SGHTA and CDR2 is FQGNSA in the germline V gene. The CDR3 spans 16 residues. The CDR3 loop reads CASSLELAASTDTQYF. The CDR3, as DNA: TGTGCCAGCAGCTTAGAGCTAGCGGCGAGCACAGATACGCAGTATTTT.

The DNA of the CDR3 is TGTGCCAGTAGTATAATAGCCGGGACAGGGTTTTGGATGAACACCGGGGAGCTGTTTTTT. Translating it yields CASSIIAGTGFWMNTGELFF. The rearrangement joins TRBV19 to TRBJ2-2; TRBD1 matches at 9 bases. The germline V gene encodes CDR1 LNHDA and CDR2 SQIVND (reference sequence). The J segment lost 1 base and the V segment lost 2 bases, leaving 14 bases of the junction unmatched. This CDR3 has 20 residues.

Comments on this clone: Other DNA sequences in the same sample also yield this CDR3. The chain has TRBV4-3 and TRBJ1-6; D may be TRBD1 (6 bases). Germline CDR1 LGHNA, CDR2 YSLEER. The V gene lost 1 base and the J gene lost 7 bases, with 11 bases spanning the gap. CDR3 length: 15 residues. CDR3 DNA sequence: TGCGCCAGCAGCCAAGTGGGGGCTGGAAATTCACCCCTCCACTTT. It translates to CASSQVGAGNSPLHF.

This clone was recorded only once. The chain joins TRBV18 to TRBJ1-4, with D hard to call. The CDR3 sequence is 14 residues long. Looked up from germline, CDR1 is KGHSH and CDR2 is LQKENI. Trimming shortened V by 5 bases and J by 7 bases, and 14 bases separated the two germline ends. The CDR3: CASSSGVEAEKLFF. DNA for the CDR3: TGTGCCAGCTCATCGGGAGTTGAGGCTGAAAAACTGTTTTTT.

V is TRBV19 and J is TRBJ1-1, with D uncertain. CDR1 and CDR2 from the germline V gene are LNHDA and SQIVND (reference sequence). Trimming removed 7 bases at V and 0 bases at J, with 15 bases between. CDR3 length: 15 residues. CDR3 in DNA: TGTGCCAGTAAGCGGGGTGGTAAGATGAACACTGAAGCTTTCTTT. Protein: CASKRGGKMNTEAFF.

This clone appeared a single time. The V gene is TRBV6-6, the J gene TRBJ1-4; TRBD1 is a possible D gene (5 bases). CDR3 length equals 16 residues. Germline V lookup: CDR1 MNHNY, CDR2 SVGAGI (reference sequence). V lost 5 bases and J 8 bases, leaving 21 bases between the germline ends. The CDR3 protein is CASSPPKAGLREKLFF. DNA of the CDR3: TGTGCCAGCAGTCCACCGAAGGCAGGGTTAAGGGAAAAACTGTTTTTT.

The CDR3 spells CATSGGNSGNTIYF. For the CDR3, the DNA is TGTGCCACCTCCGGGGGGAACTCTGGAAACACCATATATTTT. The rearrangement links TRBV15 to TRBJ1-3, with D possibly matching TRBD1 (5 bases). V dropped 8 bases and J dropped 0 bases, with 11 bases sitting between them. Germline CDR1 is LNHNV and CDR2 is YYDKDF (reference sequence). The CDR3 loop spans 14 amino acids.

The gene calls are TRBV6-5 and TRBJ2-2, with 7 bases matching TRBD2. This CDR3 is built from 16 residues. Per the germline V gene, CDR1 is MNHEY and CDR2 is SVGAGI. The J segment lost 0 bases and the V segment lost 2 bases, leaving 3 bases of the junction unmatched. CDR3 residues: CASSYGSGTNTGELFF. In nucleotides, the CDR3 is TGTGCCAGCAGTTACGGAAGCGGGACGAACACCGGGGAGCTGTTTTTT.

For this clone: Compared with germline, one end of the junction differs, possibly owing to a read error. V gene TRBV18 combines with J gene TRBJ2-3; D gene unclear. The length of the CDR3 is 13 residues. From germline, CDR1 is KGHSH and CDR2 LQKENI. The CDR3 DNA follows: TGTGCCAACTCACTGGGTGCACAGGATACGCAGTATTTT. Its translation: CANSLGAQDTQYF.

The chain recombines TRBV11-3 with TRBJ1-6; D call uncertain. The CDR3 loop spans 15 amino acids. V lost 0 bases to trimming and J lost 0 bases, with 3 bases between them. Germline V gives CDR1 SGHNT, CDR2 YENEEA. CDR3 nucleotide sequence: TGTGCCAGCAGCTTAGACTTCTCCTATAATTCACCCCTCCACTTT. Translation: CASSLDFSYNSPLHF.

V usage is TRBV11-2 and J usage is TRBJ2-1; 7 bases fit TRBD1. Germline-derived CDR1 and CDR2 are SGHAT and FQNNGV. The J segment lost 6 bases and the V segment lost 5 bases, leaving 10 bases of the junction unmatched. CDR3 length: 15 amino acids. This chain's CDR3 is CASSDWDRGGNEQFF. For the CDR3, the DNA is TGTGCCAGCAGCGACTGGGACAGAGGGGGCAATGAGCAGTTCTTC.

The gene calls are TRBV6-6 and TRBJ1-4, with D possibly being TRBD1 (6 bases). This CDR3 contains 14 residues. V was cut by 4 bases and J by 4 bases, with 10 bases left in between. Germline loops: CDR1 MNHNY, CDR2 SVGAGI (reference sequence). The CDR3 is CASSSGVGNEKLFF. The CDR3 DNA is TGTGCCAGCAGTTCAGGGGTCGGTAATGAAAAACTGTTTTTT.

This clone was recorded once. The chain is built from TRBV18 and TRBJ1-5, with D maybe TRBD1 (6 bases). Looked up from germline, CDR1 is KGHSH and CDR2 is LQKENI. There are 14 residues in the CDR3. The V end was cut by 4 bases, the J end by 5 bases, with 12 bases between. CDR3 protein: CASSLDRSHQPQHF. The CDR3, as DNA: TGTGCCAGCTCACTCGACAGGTCCCATCAGCCCCAGCATTTT.

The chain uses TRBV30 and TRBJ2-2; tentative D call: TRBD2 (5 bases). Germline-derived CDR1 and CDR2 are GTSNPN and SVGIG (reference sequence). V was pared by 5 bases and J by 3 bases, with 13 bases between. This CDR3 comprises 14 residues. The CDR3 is CAWDPGLHTGELFF. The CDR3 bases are TGTGCCTGGGACCCTGGACTTCACACCGGGGAGCTGTTTTTT.

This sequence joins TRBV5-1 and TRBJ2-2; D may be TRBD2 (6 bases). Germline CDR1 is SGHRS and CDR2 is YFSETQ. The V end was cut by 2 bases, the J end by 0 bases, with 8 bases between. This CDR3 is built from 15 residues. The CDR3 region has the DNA TGCGCCAGCAGCTTTGGCGGGACGAACACCGGGGAGCTGTTTTTT. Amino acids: CASSFGGTNTGELFF.

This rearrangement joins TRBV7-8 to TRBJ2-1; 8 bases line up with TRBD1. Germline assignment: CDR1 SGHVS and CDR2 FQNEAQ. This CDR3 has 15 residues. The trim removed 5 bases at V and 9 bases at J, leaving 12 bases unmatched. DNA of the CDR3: TGTGCCAGCAGCCAAGACGGACAGGGCTTTAGTGAGCAGTTCTTC. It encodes CASSQDGQGFSEQFF.

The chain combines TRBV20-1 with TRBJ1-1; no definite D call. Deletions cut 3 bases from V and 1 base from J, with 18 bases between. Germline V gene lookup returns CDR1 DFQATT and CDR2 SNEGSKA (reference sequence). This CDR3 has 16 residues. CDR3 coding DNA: TGCAGTGCTAGTGTCGCGGAACGTGGTCCGAACACTGAAGCTTTCTTT. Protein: CSASVAERGPNTEAFF.

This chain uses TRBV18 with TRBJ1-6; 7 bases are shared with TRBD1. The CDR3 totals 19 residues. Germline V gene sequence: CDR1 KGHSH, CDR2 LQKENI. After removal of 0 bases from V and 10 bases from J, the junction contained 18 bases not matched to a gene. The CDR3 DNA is TGTGCCAGCTCACCACCGGGTCGGGGACAGTCCCTTTCCCGATCACCCCTCCACTTT. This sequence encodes CASSPPGRGQSLSRSPLHF.

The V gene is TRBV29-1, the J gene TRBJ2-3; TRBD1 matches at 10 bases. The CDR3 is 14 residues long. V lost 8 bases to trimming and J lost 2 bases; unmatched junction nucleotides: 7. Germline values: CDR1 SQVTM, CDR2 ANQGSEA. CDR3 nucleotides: TGCAGCACCAAGACAGGGGGCCTCACAGATACGCAGTATTTT. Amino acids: CSTKTGGLTDTQYF.

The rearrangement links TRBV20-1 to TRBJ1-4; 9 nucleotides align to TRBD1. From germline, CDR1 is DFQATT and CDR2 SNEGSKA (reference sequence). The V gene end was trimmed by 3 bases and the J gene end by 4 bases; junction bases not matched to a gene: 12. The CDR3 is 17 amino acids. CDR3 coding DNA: TGCAGTGCTAGTTCCCCTAGGACAGGGGCCCGTAATGAAAAACTGTTTTTT. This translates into CSASSPRTGARNEKLFF.

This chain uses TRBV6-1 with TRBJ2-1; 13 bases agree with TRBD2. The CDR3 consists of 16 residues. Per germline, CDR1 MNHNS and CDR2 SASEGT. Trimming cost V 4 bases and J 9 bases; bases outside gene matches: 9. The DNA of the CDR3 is TGTGCCAGCAGTGCCCCTACTAGCGGGAGGGTGAGTGAGCAGTTCTTC. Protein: CASSAPTSGRVSEQFF.

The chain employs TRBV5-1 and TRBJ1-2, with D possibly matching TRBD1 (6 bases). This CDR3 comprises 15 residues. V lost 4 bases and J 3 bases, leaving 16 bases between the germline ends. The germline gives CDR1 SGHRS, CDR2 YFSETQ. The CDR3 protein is CASSPRTVSYYGYTF. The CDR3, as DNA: TGCGCCAGCAGCCCCCGGACAGTTTCTTACTATGGCTACACCTTC.

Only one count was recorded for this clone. DNA for the CDR3: TGTGCCAGCAGCTGGGACACACCCAATGAGCAGTTCTTC. Protein: CASSWDTPNEQFF. V and J are TRBV5-6 and TRBJ2-1, with D possibly matching TRBD1 (6 bases). The CDR3 covers 13 residues. The ends were cut back, 3 bases at V and 6 bases at J, with 10 bases in the middle. Germline V gene data show CDR1 as SGHDT and CDR2 as YYEEEE.

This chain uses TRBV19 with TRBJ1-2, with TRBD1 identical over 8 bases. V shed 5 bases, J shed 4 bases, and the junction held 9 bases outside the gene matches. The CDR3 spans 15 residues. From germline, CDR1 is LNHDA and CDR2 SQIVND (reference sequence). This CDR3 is CASSPGQGIGYGYTF. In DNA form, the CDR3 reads TGTGCCAGTAGTCCCGGACAGGGAATCGGCTATGGCTACACCTTC. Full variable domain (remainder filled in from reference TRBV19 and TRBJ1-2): DGGITQSPKYLFRKEGQNVTLSCEQNLNHDAMYWYRQDPGQGLRLIYYSQIVNDFQKGDIAEGYSVSREKKESFPLTVTSAQKNPTAFYLCASSPGQGIGYGYTFGSGTRLTVV.

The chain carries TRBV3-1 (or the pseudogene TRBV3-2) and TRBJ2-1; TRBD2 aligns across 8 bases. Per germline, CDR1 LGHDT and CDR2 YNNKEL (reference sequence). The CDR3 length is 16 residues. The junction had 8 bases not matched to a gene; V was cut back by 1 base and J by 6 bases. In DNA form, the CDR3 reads TGTGCCAGCAGCCAAGGTGCGGGGGGCGGAGGCAATGAGCAGTTCTTC. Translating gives CASSQGAGGGGNEQFF.

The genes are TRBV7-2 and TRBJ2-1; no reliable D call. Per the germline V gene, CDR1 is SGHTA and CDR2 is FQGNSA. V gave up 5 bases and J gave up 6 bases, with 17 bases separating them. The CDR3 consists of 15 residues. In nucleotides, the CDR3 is TGTGCCAGCAGCCTAGAGGCTAGAGACCCCAATGAGCAGTTCTTC. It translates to CASSLEARDPNEQFF. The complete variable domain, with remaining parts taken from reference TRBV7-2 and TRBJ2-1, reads GAGVSQSPSNKVTEKGKDVELRCDPISGHTALYWYRQSLGQGLEFLIYFQGNSAPDKSGLPSDRFSAERTGGSVSTLTIQRTQQEDSAVYLCASSLEARDPNEQFFGPGTRLTVL.

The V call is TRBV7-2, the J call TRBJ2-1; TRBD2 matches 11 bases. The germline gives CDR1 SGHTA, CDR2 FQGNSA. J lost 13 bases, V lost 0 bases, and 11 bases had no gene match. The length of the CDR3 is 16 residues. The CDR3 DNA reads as TGTGCCAGCAGCTTAGCGGTAGCGGGAGGGCATATCGAACAGTTCTTC. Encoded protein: CASSLAVAGGHIEQFF.